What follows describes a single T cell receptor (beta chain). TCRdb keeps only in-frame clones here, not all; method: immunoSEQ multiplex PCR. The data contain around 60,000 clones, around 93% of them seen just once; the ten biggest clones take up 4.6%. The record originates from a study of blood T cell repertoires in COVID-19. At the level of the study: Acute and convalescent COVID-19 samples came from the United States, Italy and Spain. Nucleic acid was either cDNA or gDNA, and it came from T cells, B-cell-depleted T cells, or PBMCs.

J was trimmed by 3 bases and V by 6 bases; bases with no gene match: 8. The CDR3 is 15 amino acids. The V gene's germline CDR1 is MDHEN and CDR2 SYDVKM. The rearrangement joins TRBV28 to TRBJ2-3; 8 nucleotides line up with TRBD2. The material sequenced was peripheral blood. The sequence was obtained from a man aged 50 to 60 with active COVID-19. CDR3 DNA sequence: TGTGCCAGCAGCGGGGGGGGCCAACTAACAGATACGCAGTATTTT. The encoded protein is CASSGGGQLTDTQYF.